The clone carrying this TCR beta chain was counted a single time. The antigen remains unidentified. Blood specimens came from baseline, cycle 4 day 1, and cycle 7 day 1. The record originates from a study of OX40 agonist ivuxolimab in advanced cancers. Turning to the study itself: Head and neck, renal cell, melanoma or hepatocellular carcinoma were the cancers that dose-escalation patients had.

Sequenced by immunoSEQ multiplex PCR; TCRdb stores in-frame clones only, minus some. The profile shows tens of thousands of clones, roughly 87% of them singletons. Whole-study results and caveats: Expanded clones belonging to CD8+ T cells outnumbered, on average, those of CD4+. The authors also found low normalized T-cell clonal expansion in some nonresponders.

CDR1 and CDR2 (germline): KGHSH, LQKENI. CDR3 size: 14 residues. With 3 bases clipped from V and 5 bases from J, the junction kept 7 bases outside the gene matches. The sequencing used CD4+ or CD8+ T cells sorted from blood, collected in a trial of the OX40 agonist ivuxolimab. The chain recombines TRBV18 with TRBJ2-7; 7 nucleotides match TRBD1. The sequence was obtained from an adult with an advanced solid tumor such as melanoma, head and neck, liver or kidney cancer. The CDR3 coding sequence is TGTGCCAGCTCACCTGGGCGAGGGGGCAACGAGCAGTACTTC. Residues: CASSPGRGGNEQYF.